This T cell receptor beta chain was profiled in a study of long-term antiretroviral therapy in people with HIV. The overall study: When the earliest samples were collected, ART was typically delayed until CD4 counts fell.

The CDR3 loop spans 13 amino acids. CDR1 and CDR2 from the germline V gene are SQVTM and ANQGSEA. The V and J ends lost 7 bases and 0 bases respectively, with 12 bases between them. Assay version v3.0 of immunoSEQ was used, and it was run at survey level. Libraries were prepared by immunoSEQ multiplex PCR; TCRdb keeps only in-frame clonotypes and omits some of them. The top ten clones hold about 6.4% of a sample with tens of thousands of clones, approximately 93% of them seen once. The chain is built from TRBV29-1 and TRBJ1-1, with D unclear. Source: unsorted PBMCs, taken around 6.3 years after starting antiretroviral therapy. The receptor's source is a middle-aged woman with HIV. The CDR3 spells CSARGLMNTEAFF. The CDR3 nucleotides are TGCAGCGCCCGAGGGCTAATGAACACTGAAGCTTTCTTT.